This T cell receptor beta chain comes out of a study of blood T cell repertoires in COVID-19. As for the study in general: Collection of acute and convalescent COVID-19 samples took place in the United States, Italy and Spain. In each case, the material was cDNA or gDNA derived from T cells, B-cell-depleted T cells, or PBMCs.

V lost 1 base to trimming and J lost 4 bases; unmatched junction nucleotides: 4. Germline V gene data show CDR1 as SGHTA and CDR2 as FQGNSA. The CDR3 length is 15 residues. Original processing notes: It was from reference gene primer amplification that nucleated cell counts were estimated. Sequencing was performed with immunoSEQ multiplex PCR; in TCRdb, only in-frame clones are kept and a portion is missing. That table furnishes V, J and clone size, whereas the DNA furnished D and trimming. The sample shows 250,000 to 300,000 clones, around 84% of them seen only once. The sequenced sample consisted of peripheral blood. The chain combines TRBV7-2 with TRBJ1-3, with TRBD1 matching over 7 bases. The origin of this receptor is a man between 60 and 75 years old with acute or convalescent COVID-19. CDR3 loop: CASSLEGTAGNTIYF. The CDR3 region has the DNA TGTGCCAGCAGCTTAGAAGGGACAGCCGGAAACACCATATATTTT.